This passage covers 11 T cell receptor beta chains from one sample sequenced in a study of blood T cell repertoires in COVID-19. The protocol was immunoSEQ multiplex PCR, while the TCRdb copy is restricted to in-frame clones and leaves out a portion. The sample holds 300,000 or so clones, roughly nine tenths seen once. The sample consisted of PBMCs or T cells enriched from blood (not recorded which). These receptors were collected from a man in his 60s who had recovered from COVID-19.

This clone was picked up a small number of times. V gene TRBV29-1 combines with J gene TRBJ2-7; D may be TRBD2 (6 bases). CDR1 is SQVTM and CDR2 is ANQGSEA in the germline V gene. The CDR3 extends over 13 amino acids. V was shortened by 5 bases and J by 3 bases, with 14 bases between the two germline ends. Written as DNA, the CDR3 is TGCAGCGTTCTAGGAGGGAAGAACTACGAGCAGTACTTC. It is translated as CSVLGGKNYEQYF.

This chain connects TRBV2 to TRBJ2-1; 10 bases match TRBD2. CDR1 is SNHLY and CDR2 is FYNNEI in the germline V gene. The junction had 12 bases not matched to a gene; V was cut back by 3 bases and J by 7 bases. This CDR3 has 17 residues. CDR3 nucleotide sequence: TGTGCCAGCAGTGACACTAGCGGGAATTCTTTTACTAATGAGCAGTTCTTC. Translated, it gives CASSDTSGNSFTNEQFF.

The V and J genes are TRBV2 and TRBJ1-5; TRBD1 matches 7 bases. Trimming took 3 bases from V and 2 from J; bases not matched to a gene: 4. The length of the CDR3 is 15 residues. Germline V CDR1 and CDR2: SNHLY, FYNNEI. For the CDR3, the DNA is TGTGCCAGCAGTGATAGGGACAGTCGCAATCAGCCCCAGCATTTT. This sequence encodes CASSDRDSRNQPQHF.

The chain has TRBV28 and TRBJ1-6; unclear D gene. The germline V gene encodes CDR1 MDHEN and CDR2 SYDVKM. The CDR3 consists of 15 residues. Trimming pared 5 bases from V and 10 bases from J, leaving 18 bases between. The CDR3 DNA reads TGTGCCAGCAGTCGCGCAGGCGCCGCAGGATCACCCCTCCACTTT. This codes for CASSRAGAAGSPLHF.

The CDR3 DNA reads as TGCGCCAGCAGTGGGGCCCAGGGGATGTCCTACAATGAGCAGTTCTTC. Translated, it gives CASSGAQGMSYNEQFF. V and J are TRBV10-1 and TRBJ2-1, with D perhaps TRBD1 (6 bases). CDR3 size: 16 residues. Deletions cut 4 bases from V and 1 base from J, with 14 bases between. Germline lookup yields CDR1 WNHNN and CDR2 SYGVQD (reference sequence).

V gene TRBV28 combines with J gene TRBJ1-1, with D possibly TRBD1 on 6 matching bases. The CDR3 length is 12 residues. CDR1 is MDHEN and CDR2 is SYDVKM in the germline V gene. Trimming took 2 bases from V and 10 from J, leaving 11 bases between them. The CDR3: CASSLPQGRAFF. The CDR3 bases are TGTGCCAGCAGTTTACCACAGGGTAGAGCTTTCTTT. Full variable domain (rest looked up from reference TRBV28 and TRBJ1-1): DVKVTQSSRYLVKRTGEKVFLECVQDMDHENMFWYRQDPGLGLRLIYFSYDVKMKEKGDIPEGYSVSREKKERFSLILESASTNQTSMYLCASSLPQGRAFFGQGTRLTVV.

This chain links TRBV3-1 (or the pseudogene TRBV3-2) with TRBJ2-3, with a weak D call TRBD1 (5 bases). The CDR3 has 15 amino acids. Looked up from germline, CDR1 is LGHDT and CDR2 is YNNKEL (reference sequence). The V and J ends lost 4 bases and 4 bases respectively, with 15 bases between them. For the CDR3, the DNA is TGTGCCAGCAGCCCAATTAGCAGGGCCGCAGATACGCAGTATTTT. It translates to CASSPISRAADTQYF.

This chain's CDR3 is CASTPAGGIQPQHF. The CDR3 nucleotides read TGTGCCAGTACTCCTGCAGGGGGAATTCAGCCCCAGCATTTT. The chain recombines TRBV19 with TRBJ1-5, with 7 bases matching TRBD1. Germline CDR1 and CDR2: LNHDA and SQIVND (reference sequence). The CDR3 contains 14 residues. Trimming removed 7 bases from V and 6 bases from J; junction bases left unmatched: 9.

The chain links TRBV7-2 to TRBJ1-1; D is perhaps TRBD1 (5 bases). The CDR3 extends over 12 amino acids. CDR1 and CDR2 (germline): SGHTA, FQGNSA. Trimming removed 1 base from V and 10 bases from J, with 10 bases in between. The CDR3 loop reads CASSLEYQGAFF. In nucleotides, the CDR3 is TGTGCCAGCAGCTTAGAGTACCAGGGAGCTTTCTTT.

The chain has TRBV3-1 (or the pseudogene TRBV3-2) and TRBJ1-1, with D possibly being TRBD1 (5 bases). V shed 5 bases and J shed 7 bases, with 11 bases lying between them. The germline V gene has CDR1 LGHDT and CDR2 YNNKEL (reference sequence). The CDR3 length is 12 residues. The CDR3 coding sequence is TGTGCCAGCAGCGGCGGGGGTATTGAAGCTTTCTTT. Translated, it gives CASSGGGIEAFF.

This clone has just one count. The chain uses TRBV4-2 and TRBJ1-4, with 7 bases that match TRBD1. The CDR3 loop spans 15 amino acids. The trim removed 4 bases at V and 3 bases at J, leaving 5 bases unmatched. CDR1 is LGHNA, CDR2 YNFKEQ, per germline. Written as DNA, the CDR3 is TGTGCCAGCAGCCCGGGACAGACCTCTAATGAAAAACTGTTTTTT. Translated, it gives CASSPGQTSNEKLFF.